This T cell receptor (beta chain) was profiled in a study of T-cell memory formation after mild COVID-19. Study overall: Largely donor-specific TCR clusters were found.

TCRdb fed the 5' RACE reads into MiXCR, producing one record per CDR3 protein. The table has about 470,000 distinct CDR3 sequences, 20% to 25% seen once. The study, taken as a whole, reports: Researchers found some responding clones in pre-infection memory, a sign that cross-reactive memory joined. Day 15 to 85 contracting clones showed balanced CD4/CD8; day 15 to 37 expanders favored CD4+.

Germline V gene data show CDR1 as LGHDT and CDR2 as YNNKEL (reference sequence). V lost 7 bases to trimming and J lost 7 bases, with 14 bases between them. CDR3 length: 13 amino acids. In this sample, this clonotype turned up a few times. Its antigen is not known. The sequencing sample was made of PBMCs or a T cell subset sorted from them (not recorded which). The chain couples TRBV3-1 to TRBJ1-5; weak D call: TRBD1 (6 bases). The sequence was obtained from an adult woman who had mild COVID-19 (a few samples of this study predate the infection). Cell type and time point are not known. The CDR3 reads CASTLGGAQPQHF. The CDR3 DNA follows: TGTGCCAGCACCCTTGGGGGGGCCCAGCCCCAGCATTTT.